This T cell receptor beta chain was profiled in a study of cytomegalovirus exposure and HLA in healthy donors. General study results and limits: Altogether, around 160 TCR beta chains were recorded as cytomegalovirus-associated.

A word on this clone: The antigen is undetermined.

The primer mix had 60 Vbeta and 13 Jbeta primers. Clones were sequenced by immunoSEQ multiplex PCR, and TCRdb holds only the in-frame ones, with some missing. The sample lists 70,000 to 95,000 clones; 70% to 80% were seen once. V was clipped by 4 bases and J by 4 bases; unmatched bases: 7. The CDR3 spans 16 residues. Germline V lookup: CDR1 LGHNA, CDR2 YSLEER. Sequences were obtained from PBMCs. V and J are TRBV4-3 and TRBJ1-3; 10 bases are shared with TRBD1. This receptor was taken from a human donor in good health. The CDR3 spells CASSPGQGVLGNTIYF. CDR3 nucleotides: TGCGCCAGCAGCCCCGGACAGGGGGTCTTAGGAAACACCATATATTTT.